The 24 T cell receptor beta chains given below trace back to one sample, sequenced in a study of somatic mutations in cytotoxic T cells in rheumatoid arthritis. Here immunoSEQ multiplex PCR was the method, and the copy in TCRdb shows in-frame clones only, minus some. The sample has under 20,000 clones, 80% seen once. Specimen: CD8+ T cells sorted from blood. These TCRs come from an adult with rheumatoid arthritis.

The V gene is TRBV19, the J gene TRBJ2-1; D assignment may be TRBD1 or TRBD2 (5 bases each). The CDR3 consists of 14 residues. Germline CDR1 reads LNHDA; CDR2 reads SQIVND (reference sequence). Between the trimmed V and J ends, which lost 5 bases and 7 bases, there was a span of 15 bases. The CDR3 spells CASSSGAYSNEQFF. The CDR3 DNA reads TGTGCCAGTAGTTCCGGGGCCTACTCTAATGAGCAGTTCTTC.

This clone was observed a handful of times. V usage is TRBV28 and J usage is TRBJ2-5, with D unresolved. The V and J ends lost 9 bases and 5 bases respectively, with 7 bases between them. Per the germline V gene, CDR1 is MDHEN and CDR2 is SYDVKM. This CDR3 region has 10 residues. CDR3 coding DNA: TGTGCCAGTGGGGTGGAGACCCAGTACTTC. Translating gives CASGVETQYF.

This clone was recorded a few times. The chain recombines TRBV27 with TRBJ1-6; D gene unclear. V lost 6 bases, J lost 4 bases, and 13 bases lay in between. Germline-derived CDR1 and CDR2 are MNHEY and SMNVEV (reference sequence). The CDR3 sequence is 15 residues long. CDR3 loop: CASSPTGNYNSPLHF. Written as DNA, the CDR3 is TGTGCCAGCAGCCCGACCGGGAATTATAATTCACCCCTCCACTTT.

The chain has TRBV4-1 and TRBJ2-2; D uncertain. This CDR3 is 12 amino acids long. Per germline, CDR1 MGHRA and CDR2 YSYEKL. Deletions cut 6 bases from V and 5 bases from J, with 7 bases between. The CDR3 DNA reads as TGCGCCAGCAGTCGAGAAACCGGGGAGCTGTTTTTT. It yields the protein CASSRETGELFF.

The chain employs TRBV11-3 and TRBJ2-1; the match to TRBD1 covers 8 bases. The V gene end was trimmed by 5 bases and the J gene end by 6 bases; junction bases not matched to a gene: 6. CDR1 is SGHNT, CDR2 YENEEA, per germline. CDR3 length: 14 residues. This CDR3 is CASSTPGQGNEQFF. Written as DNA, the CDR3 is TGTGCCAGCAGCACACCCGGACAGGGCAATGAGCAGTTCTTC.

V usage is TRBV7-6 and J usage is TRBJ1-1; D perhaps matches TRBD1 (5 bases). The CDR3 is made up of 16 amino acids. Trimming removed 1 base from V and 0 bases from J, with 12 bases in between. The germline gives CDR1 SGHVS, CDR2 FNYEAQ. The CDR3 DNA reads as TGTGCCAGCAGCTTAGTGGGGGGAAGAATGAACACTGAAGCTTTCTTT. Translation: CASSLVGGRMNTEAFF.

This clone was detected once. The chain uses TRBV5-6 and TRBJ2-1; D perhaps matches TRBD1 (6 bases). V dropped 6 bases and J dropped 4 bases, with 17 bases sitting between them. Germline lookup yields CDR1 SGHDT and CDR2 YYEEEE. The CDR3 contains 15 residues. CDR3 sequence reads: CASTGLQGLYNEQFF. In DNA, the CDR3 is TGTGCCAGCACAGGGCTACAGGGCCTATACAATGAGCAGTTCTTC.

CDR3 residues: CASSQYMNTEAFF. CDR3 bases: TGTGCCAGCAGCCAATACATGAACACTGAAGCTTTCTTT. This chain uses TRBV14 with TRBJ1-1; D is uncertain. Trimming removed 2 bases from V and 0 bases from J, with 4 bases in between. This CDR3 has 13 residues. Germline loops: CDR1 SGHDN, CDR2 FVKESK.

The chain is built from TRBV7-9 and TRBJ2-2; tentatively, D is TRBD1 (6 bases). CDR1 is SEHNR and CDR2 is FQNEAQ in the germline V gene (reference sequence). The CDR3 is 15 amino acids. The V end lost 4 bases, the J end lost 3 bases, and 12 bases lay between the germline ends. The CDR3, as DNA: TGTGCCAGCAGCTCAAGAAACAGGGACACCGGGGAGCTGTTTTTT. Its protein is CASSSRNRDTGELFF.

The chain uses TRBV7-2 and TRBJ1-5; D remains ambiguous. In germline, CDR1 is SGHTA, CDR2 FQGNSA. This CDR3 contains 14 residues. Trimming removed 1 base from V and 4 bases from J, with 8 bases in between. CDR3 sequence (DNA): TGTGCCAGCAGCTTAGGTCCGGGAAATCAGCCCCAGCATTTT. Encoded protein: CASSLGPGNQPQHF.

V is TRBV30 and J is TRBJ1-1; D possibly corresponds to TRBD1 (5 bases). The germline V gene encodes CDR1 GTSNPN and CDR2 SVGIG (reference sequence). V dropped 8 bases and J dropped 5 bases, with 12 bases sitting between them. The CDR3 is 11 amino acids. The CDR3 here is CASGGMTEAFF. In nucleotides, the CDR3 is TGTGCCAGCGGGGGAATGACTGAAGCTTTCTTT.

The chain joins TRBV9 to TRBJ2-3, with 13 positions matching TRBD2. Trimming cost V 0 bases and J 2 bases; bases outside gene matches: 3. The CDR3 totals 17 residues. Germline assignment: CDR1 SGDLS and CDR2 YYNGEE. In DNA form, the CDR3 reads TGTGCCAGCAGCGTAGCCGGGACTAGCGGGATCACAGATACGCAGTATTTT. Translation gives CASSVAGTSGITDTQYF.

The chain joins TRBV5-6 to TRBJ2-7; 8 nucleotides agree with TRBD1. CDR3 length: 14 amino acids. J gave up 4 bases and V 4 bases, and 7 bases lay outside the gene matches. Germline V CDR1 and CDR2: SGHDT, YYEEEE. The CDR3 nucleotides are TGTGCCAGCAGCGGGGGGACAGGCGAATACGAGCAGTACTTC. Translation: CASSGGTGEYEQYF.

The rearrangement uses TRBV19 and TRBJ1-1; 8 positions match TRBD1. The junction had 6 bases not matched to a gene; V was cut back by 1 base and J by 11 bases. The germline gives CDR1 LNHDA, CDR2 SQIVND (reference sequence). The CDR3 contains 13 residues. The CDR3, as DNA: TGTGCCAGTAGTATAGCTACAGGGGGTGAGGCTTTCTTT. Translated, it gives CASSIATGGEAFF. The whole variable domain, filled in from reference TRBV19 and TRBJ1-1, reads DGGITQSPKYLFRKEGQNVTLSCEQNLNHDAMYWYRQDPGQGLRLIYYSQIVNDFQKGDIAEGYSVSREKKESFPLTVTSAQKNPTAFYLCASSIATGGEAFFGQGTRLTVV.

CDR3 nucleotides: TGTGCCAGCAGCCACGACAGGTACAATCAGCCCCAGCATTTT. Its protein product is CASSHDRYNQPQHF. The V gene is TRBV2, the J gene TRBJ1-5; D might be TRBD1 (6 bases). This CDR3 is 14 amino acids long. Trimming pared 6 bases from V and 3 bases from J, leaving 12 bases between. Germline assignment: CDR1 SNHLY and CDR2 FYNNEI.

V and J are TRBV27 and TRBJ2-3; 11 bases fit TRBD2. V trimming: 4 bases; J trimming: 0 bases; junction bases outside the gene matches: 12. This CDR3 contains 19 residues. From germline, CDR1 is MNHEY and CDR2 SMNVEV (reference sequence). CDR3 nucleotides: TGTGCCAGCAGTTCGCTGGGGATAGCGGGGGGGCTGAGCACAGATACGCAGTATTTT. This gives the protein CASSSLGIAGGLSTDTQYF.

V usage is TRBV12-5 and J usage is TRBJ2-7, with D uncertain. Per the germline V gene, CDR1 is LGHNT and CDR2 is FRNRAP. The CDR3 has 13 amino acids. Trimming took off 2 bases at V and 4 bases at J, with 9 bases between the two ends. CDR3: CASGLWGRYEQYF. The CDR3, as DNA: TGTGCTAGTGGTTTGTGGGGTCGGTACGAGCAGTACTTC.

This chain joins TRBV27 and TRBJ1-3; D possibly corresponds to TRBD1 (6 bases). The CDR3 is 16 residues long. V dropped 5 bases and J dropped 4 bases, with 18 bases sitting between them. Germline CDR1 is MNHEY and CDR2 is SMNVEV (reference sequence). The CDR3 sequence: CASSPSTGSRGNTIYF. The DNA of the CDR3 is TGTGCCAGCAGTCCATCTACAGGGTCCAGGGGAAACACCATATATTTT.

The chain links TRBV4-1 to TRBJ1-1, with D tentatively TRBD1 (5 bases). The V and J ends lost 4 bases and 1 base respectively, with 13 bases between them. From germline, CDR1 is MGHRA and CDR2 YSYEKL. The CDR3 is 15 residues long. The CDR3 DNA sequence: TGCGCCAGCAGCCCGTCCGGGACGGCGAACACTGAAGCTTTCTTT. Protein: CASSPSGTANTEAFF.

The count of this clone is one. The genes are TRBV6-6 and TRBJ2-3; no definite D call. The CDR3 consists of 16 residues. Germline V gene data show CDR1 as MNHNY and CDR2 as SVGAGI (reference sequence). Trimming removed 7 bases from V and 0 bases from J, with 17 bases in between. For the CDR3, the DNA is TGTGCCAGCATCCCCGACTTCTTGACTAGCACAGATACGCAGTATTTT. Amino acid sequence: CASIPDFLTSTDTQYF.

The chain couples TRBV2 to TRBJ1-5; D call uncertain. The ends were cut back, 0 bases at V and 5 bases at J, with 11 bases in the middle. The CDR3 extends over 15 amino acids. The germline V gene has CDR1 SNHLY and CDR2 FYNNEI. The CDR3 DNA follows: TGTGCCAGCAGTGAAGCGCTAGGGTTTGATCAGCCCCAGCATTTT. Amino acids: CASSEALGFDQPQHF.

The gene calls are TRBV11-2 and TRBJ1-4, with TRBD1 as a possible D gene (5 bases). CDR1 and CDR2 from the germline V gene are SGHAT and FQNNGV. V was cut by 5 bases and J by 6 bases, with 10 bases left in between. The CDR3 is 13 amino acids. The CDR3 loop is CASSLTGDEKLFF. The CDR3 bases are TGTGCCAGCAGCCTAACAGGTGATGAAAAACTGTTTTTT.

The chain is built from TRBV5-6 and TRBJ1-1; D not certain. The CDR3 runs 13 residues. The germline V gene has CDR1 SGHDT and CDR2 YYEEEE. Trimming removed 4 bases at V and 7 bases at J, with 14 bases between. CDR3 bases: TGTGCCAGCAGCCCGGCGGGCCAGTTTGAAGCTTTCTTT. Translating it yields CASSPAGQFEAFF.

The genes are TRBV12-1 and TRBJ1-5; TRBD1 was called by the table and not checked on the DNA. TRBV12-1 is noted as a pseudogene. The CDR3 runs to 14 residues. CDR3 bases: TGTGCCAGCATCGACCACAGAGCATGTCAGCCCCAGCATTTT. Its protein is CASIDHRACQPQHF.